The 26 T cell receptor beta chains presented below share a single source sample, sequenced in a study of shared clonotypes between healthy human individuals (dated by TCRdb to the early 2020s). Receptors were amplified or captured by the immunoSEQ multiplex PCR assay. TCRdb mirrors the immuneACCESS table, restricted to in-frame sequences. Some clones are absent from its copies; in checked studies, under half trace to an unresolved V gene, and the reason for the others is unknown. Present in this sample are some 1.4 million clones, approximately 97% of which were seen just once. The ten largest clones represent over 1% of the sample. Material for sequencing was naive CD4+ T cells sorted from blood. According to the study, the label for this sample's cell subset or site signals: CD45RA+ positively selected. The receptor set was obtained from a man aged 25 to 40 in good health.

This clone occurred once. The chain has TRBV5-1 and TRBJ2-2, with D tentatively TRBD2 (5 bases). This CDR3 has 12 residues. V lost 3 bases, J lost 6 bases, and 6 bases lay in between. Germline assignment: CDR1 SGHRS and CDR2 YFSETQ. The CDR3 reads CASSSLAGELFF. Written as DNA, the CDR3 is TGCGCCAGCAGCTCACTAGCCGGGGAGCTGTTTTTT.

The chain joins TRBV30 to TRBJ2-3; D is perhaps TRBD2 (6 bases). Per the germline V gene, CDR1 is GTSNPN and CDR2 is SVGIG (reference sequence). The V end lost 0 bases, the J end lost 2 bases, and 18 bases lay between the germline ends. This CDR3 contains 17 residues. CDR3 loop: CAWSVPPSVSHTDTQYF. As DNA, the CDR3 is TGTGCCTGGAGTGTACCCCCTAGCGTCTCCCACACAGATACGCAGTATTTT.

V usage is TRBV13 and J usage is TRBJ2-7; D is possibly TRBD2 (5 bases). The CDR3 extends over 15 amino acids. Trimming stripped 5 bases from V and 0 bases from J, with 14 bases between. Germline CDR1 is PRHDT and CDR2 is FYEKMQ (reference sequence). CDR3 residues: CASSRSGSDSYEQYF. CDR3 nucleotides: TGTGCCAGCAGCCGAAGCGGATCTGACTCCTACGAGCAGTACTTC.

The CDR3: CASSPRLAVGTQYF. The CDR3 coding sequence is TGCGCCAGCAGCCCCAGACTAGCGGTAGGGACCCAGTACTTC. The V gene is TRBV4-3, the J gene TRBJ2-5; TRBD2 matches at 9 bases. Germline V gives CDR1 LGHNA, CDR2 YSLEER. CDR3 size: 14 residues. J lost 7 bases, V lost 4 bases, and 7 bases had no gene match.

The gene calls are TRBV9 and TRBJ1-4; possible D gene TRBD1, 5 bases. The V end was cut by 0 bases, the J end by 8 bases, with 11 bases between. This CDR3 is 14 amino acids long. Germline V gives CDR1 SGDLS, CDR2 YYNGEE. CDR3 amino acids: CASSVAAGSEKLFF. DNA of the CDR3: TGTGCCAGCAGCGTAGCCGCAGGGAGCGAAAAACTGTTTTTT. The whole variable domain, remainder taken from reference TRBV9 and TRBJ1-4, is DSGVTQTPKHLITATGQRVTLRCSPRSGDLSVYWYQQSLDQGLQFLIQYYNGEERAKGNILERFSAQQFPDLHSELNLSSLELGDSALYFCASSVAAGSEKLFFGSGTQLSVL.

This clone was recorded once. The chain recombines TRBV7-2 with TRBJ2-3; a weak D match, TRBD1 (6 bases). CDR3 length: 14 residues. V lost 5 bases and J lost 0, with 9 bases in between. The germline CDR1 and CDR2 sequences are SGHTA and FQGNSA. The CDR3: CASSPRGSTDTQYF. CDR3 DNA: TGTGCCAGCAGCCCCAGGGGAAGCACAGATACGCAGTATTTT. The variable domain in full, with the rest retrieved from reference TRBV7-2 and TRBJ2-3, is GAGVSQSPSNKVTEKGKDVELRCDPISGHTALYWYRQSLGQGLEFLIYFQGNSAPDKSGLPSDRFSAERTGGSVSTLTIQRTQQEDSAVYLCASSPRGSTDTQYFGPGTRLTVL.

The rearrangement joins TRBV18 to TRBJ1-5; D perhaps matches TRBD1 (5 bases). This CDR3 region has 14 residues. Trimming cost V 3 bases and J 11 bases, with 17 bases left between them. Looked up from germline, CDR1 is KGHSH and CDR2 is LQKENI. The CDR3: CASSPTGALGSQHF. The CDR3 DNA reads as TGTGCCAGCTCACCGACCGGGGCTCTAGGGTCCCAGCATTTT.

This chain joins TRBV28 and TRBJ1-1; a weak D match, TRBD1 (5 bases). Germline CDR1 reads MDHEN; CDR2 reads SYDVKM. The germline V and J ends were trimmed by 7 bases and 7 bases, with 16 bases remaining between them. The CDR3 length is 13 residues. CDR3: CASTLLGHLEAFF. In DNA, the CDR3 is TGTGCCAGCACCTTACTCGGACACCTTGAAGCTTTCTTT.

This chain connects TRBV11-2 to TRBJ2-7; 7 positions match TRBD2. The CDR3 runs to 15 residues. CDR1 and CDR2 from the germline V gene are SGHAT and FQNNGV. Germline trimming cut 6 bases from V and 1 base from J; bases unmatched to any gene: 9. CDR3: CASSKGLVESYEQYF. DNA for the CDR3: TGTGCCAGCAGTAAAGGACTAGTCGAGTCCTACGAGCAGTACTTC.

The CDR3 DNA sequence: TGCGCCAGCAGCCGCCGGGACTTACCGTACAATGAGCAGTTCTTC. Translating it yields CASSRRDLPYNEQFF. This chain joins TRBV5-1 and TRBJ2-1, with D possibly matching TRBD2 (6 bases). The V gene's germline CDR1 is SGHRS and CDR2 YFSETQ. V lost 4 bases and J 4 bases, leaving 15 bases between the germline ends. The CDR3 covers 15 residues.

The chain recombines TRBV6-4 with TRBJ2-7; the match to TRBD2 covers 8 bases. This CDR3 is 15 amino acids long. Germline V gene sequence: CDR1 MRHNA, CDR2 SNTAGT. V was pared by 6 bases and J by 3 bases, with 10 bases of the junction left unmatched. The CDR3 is CASRSERERNYEQYF. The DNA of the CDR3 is TGTGCCAGCAGAAGCGAGCGGGAGAGAAACTACGAGCAGTACTTC.

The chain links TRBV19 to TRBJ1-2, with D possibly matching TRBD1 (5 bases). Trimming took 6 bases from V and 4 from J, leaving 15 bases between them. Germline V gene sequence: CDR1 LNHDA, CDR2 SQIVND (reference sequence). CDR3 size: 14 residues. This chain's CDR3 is CASRARDRFYGYTF. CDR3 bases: TGTGCCAGTAGAGCACGGGACCGCTTCTATGGCTACACCTTC.

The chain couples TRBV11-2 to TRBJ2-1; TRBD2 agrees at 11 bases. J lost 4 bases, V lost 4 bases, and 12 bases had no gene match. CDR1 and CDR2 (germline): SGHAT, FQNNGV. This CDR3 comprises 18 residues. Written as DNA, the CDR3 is TGTGCCAGCAGCTCAATCAAAAGACTAGCGGGACTATACAATGAGCAGTTCTTC. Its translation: CASSSIKRLAGLYNEQFF.

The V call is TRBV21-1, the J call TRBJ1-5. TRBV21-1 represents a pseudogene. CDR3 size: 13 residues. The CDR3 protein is CASSTDGCQPQHF. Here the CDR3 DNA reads TGTGCCAGCAGCACAGACGGTTGTCAGCCCCAGCATTTT.

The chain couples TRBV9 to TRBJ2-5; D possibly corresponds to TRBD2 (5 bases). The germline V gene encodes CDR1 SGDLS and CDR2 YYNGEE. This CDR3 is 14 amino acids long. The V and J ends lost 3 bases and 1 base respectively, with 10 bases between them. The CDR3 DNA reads TGTGCCAGCAGCGCCCTAGCCTTCCAAGAGACCCAGTACTTC. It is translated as CASSALAFQETQYF.

CDR3 region: CATGHGESSYEQYF. The CDR3 DNA sequence: TGTGCTACGGGACATGGCGAAAGCTCCTACGAGCAGTACTTC. The genes are TRBV27 and TRBJ2-7; a possible D gene is TRBD1 (6 bases). The CDR3 is 14 amino acids. Germline V gene sequence: CDR1 MNHEY, CDR2 SMNVEV (reference sequence).

In DNA, the CDR3 is TGTGCCAGCAGTGAAGCCCGCACGGCAAATCAGCCCCAGCATTTT. It is translated as CASSEARTANQPQHF. V usage is TRBV6-1 and J usage is TRBJ1-5; D unresolved. V shed 0 bases and J shed 4 bases, with 10 bases lying between them. The germline V gene has CDR1 MNHNS and CDR2 SASEGT. This CDR3 contains 15 residues.

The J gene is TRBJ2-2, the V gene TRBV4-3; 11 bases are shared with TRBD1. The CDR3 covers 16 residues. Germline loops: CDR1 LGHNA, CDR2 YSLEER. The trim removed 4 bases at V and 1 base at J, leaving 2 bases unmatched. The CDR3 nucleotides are TGCGCCAGCAGCCCAGGGACAGGGGGGAACACCGGGGAGCTGTTTTTT. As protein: CASSPGTGGNTGELFF.

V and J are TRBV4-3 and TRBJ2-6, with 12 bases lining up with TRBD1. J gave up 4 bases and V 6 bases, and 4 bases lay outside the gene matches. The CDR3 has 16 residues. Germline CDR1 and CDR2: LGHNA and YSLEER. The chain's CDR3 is CASSTGQGAGANVLTF. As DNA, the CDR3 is TGCGCCAGCAGTACGGGACAGGGGGCCGGGGCCAACGTCCTGACTTTC.

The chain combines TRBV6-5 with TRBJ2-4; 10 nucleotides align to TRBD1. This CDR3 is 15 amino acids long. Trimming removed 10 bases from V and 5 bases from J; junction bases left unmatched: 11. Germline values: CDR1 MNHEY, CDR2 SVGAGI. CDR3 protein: CATRSLGQGENIQYF. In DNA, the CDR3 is TGTGCCACCCGATCCTTAGGACAGGGGGAAAACATTCAGTACTTC.

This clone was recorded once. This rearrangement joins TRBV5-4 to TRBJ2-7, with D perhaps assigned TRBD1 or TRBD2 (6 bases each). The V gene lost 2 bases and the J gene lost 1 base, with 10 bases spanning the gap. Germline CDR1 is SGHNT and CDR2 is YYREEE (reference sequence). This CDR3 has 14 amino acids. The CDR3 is CASSLGGGSYEQYF. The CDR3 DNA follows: TGTGCCAGCAGCTTAGGGGGAGGATCCTACGAGCAGTACTTC.

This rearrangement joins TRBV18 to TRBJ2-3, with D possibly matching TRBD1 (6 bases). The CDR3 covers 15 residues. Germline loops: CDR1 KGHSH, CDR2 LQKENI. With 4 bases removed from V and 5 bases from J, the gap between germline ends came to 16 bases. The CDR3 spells CASSLLGWGQDTQYF. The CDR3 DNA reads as TGTGCCAGCTCACTCCTTGGATGGGGGCAAGATACGCAGTATTTT.

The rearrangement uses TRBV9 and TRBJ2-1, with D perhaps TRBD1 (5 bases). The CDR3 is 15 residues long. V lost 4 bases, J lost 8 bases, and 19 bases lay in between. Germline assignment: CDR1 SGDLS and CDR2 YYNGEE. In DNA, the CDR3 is TGTGCCAGCAGCCCTGAAGGCTCCACAGGCGATGAGCAGTTCTTC. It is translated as CASSPEGSTGDEQFF.

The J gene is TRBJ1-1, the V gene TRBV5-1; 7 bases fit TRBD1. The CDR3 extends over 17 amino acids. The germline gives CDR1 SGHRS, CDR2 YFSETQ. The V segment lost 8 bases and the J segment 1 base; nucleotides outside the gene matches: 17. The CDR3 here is CASSTGTESFGNTEAFF. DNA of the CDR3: TGCGCCAGTTCGACCGGGACAGAGTCGTTCGGGAACACTGAAGCTTTCTTT.

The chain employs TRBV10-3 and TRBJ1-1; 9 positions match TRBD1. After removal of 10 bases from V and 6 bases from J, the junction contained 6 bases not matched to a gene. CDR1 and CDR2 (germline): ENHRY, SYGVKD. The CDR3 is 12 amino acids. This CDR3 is CASSGQGPEAFF. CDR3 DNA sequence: TGTGCCAGCTCGGGACAGGGTCCTGAAGCTTTCTTT.

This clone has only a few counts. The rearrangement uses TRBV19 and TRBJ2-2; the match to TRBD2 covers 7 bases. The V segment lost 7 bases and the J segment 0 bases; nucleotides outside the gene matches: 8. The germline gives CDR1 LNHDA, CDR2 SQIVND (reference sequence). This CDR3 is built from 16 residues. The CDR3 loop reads CASITGSGTNTGELFF. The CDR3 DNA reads TGTGCCAGTATCACCGGAAGCGGGACGAACACCGGGGAGCTGTTTTTT.